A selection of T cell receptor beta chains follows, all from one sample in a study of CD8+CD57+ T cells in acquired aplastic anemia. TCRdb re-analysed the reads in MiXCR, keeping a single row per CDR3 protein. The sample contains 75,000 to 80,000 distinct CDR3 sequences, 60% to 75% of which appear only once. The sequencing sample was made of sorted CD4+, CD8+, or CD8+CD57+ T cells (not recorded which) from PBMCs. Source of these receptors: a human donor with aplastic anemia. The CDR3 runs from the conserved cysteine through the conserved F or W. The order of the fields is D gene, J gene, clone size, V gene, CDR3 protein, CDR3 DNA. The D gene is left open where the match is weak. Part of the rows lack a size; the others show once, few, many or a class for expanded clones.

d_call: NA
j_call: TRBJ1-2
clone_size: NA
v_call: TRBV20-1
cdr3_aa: CSAGGLGTHGGYTF
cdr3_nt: TGCAGTGCTGGCGGGTTGGGGACCCACGGGGGCTACACCTTC

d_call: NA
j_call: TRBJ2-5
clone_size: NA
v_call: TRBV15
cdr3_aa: CATSSSVIEETQYF
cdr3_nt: TGTGCCACCAGTTCGTCGGTTATTGAAGAGACCCAGTACTTC

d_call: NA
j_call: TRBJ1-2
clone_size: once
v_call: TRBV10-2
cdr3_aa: CASSESTEHYGYTF
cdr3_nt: TGCGCCAGCAGTGAGTCAACAGAACACTATGGCTACACCTTC

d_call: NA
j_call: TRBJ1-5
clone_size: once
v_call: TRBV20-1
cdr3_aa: CSALDVESNQPQHF
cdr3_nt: TGCAGTGCCTTGGATGTAGAAAGCAATCAGCCCCAGCATTTT

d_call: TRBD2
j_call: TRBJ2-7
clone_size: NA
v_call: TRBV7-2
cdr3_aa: CARSLGLAGYEQYF
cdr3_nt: TGTGCCCGCAGCTTGGGACTAGCGGGATACGAGCAGTACTTC

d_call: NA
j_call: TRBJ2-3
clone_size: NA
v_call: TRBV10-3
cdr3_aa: CAISEHLIKDTQYF
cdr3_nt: TGTGCCATCAGTGAGCATTTAATCAAAGATACGCAGTATTTT

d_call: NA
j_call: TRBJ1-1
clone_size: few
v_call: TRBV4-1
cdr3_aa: CASSHGLMNTEAFF
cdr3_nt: TGCGCCAGCAGCCACGGGTTGATGAACACTGAAGCTTTCTTT

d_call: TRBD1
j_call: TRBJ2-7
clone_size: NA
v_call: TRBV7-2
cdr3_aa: CASSLVQGQVYEQYF
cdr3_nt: TGTGCCAGCAGCTTAGTCCAGGGACAGGTGTACGAGCAGTACTTC

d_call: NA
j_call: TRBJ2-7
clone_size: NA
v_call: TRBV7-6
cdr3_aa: CASSYFGGYEQYF
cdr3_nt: TGTGCCAGCAGTTACTTTGGCGGCTACGAGCAGTACTTC

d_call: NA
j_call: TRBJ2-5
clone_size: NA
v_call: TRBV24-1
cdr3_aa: CATSDTFPETQYF
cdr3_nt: TGTGCCACCAGTGACACCTTCCCAGAGACCCAGTACTTC

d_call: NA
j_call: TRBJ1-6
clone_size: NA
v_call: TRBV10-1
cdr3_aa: CASSAGQGDSPLHF
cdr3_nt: TGCGCCAGCTCTGCTGGGCAAGGCGATTCACCCCTCCACTTT

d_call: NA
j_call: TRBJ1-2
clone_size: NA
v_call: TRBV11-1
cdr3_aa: CASSLSAGTANYGYTF
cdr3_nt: TGTGCCAGCAGCTTAAGTGCGGGCACAGCTAACTATGGCTACACCTTC

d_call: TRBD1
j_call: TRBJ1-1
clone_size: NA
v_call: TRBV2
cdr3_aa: CASSGTGGMSTEAFF
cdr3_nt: TGTGCCAGCAGCGGGACAGGGGGCATGAGCACTGAAGCTTTCTTT

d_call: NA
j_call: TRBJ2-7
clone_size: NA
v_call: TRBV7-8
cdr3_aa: CASSLYVSGEQYF
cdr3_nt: TGTGCCAGCAGCTTATATGTTAGCGGCGAGCAGTACTTC

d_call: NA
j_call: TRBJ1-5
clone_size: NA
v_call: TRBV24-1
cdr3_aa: CATSDLGQPQHF
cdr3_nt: TGTGCCACCAGTGATTTGGGGCAGCCCCAGCATTTT

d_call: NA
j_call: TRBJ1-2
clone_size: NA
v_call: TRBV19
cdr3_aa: CASSGNYGYTF
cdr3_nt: TGTGCAAGCTCCGGAAACTATGGCTACACCTTC

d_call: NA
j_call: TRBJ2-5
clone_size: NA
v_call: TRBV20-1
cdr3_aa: CSARDRRGRETQYF
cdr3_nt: TGCAGTGCTAGAGATCGGAGGGGCCGGGAGACCCAGTACTTC

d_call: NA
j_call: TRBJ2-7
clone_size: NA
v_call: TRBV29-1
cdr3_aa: CSARDAYEQYF
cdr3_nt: TGCAGCGCACGGGACGCCTACGAGCAGTACTTC

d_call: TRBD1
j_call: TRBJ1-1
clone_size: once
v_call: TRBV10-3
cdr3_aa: CATETGEASTEAFF
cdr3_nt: TGTGCCACGGAGACAGGGGAAGCTTCAACTGAAGCTTTCTTT

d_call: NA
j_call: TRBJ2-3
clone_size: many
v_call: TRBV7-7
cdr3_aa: CASSSNRADTQYF
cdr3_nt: TGTGCCAGCAGCTCGAACAGGGCAGATACGCAGTATTTT

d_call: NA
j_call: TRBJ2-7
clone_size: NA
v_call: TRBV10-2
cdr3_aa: CAAGTIGEQYF
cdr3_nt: TGCGCCGCGGGCACGATAGGCGAGCAGTACTTC

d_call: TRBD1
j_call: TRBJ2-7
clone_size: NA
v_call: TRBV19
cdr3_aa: CASKVGTGLNEQYF
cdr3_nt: TGTGCCAGTAAGGTCGGGACAGGGTTAAACGAGCAGTACTTC

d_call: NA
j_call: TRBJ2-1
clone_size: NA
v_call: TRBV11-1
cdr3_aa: CASSYAYLAATYNEQFF
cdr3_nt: TGTGCCAGCAGCTACGCCTACTTAGCGGCCACCTACAATGAGCAGTTCTTC

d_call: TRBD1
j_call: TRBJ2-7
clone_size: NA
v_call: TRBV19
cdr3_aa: CASSWGSGQLYEQYF
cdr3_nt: TGTGCCAGTAGTTGGGGTTCGGGACAGCTTTACGAGCAGTACTTC

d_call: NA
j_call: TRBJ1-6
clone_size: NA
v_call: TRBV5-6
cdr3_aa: CASSPPPGRNSPLHF
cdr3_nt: TGTGCCAGCAGCCCCCCTCCAGGGCGAAATTCACCCCTCCACTTT

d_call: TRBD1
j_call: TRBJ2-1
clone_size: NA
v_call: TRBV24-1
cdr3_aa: CATSDSGQGTYNEQFF
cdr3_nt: TGTGCCACCAGTGACTCGGGACAGGGTACCTACAATGAGCAGTTCTTC

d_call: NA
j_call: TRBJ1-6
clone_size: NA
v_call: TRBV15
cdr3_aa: CATSRRQQTSGLGSPLHF
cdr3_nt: TGTGCCACCAGCAGGAGACAACAGACCTCCGGTTTAGGCTCACCCCTCCACTTT

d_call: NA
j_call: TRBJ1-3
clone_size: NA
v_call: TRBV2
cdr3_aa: CASSEQTITIYF
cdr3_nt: TGTGCCAGCAGTGAACAAACAATCACCATATATTTT

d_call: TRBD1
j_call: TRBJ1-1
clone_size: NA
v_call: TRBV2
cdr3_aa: CASSRTGETTEAFF
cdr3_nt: TGTGCCAGCAGTCGGACAGGGGAGACCACTGAAGCTTTCTTT

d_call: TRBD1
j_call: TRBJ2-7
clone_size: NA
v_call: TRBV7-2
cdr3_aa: CANSLQGDSYEQYF
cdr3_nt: TGTGCCAACAGCTTGCAGGGGGACTCCTACGAGCAGTACTTC

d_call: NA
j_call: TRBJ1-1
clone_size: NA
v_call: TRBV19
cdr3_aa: CASSITAEAFF
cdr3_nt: TGTGCCAGTAGTATAACAGCTGAAGCTTTCTTT

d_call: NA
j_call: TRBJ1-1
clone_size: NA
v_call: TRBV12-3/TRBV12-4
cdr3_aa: CASSLEQRTEAFF
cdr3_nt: TGTGCCAGCAGTTTGGAACAGCGAACTGAAGCTTTCTTT

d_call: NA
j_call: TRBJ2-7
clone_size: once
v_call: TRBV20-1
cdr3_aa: CSASPGRYYEQYF
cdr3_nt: TGCAGTGCTAGCCCCGGACGGTACTACGAGCAGTACTTC

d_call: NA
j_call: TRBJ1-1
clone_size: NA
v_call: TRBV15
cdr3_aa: CATSRELVRETMNTEAFF
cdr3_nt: TGTGCCACCAGCAGAGAATTAGTACGGGAAACCATGAACACTGAAGCTTTCTTT

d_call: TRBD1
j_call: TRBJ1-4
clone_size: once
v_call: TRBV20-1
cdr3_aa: CSAPPTGLNEKLFF
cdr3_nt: TGCAGTGCCCCACCGACAGGGTTGAATGAAAAACTGTTTTTT

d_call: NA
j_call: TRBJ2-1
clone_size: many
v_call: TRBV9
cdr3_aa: CASSVFSSYNEQFF
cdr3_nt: TGTGCCAGCAGCGTATTCAGCTCCTACAATGAGCAGTTCTTC

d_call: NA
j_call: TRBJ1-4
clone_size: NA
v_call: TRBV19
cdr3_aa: CASSADTATNEKLFF
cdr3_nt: TGTGCCAGTAGTGCGGACACCGCAACTAATGAAAAACTGTTTTTT

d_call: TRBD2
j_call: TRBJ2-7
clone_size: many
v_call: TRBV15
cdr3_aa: CATSRDGTSGGYEQYF
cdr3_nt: TGTGCCACCAGCAGAGATGGGACTAGCGGGGGCTACGAGCAGTACTTC

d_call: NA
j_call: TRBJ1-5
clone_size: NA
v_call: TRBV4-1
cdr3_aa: CASSQSGGNQPRHF
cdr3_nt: TGCGCCAGCAGCCAATCGGGTGGTAATCAGCCCCGGCATTTT

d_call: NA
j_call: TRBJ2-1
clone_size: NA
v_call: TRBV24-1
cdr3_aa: CATEGGLNEQFF
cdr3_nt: TGTGCCACCGAGGGGGGGCTCAATGAGCAGTTCTTC

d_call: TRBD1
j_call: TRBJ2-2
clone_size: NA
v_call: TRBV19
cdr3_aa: CASSTGTGELFF
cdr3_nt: TGTGCCAGTTCGACAGGGACCGGGGAGCTGTTTTTT

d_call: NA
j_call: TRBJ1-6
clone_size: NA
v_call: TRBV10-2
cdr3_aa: CASSAQSPSPLHF
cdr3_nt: TGCGCCAGCAGTGCTCAATCTCCTTCACCCCTCCACTTT

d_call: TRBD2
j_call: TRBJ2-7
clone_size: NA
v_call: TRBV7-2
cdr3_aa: CASSFGLGLADYEQYF
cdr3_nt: TGTGCCAGCAGCTTCGGGTTGGGACTAGCGGATTACGAGCAGTACTTC

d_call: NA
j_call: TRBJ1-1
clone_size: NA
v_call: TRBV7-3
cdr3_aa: CASSEEGTRHMNTEAFF
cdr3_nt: TGTGCCAGCAGTGAAGAGGGGACCCGCCACATGAACACTGAAGCTTTCTTT

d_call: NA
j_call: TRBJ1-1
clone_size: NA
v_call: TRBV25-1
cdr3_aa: CASSGPDRFDADTEAFF
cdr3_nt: TGTGCCAGCAGTGGCCCTGACAGGTTCGATGCGGACACTGAAGCTTTCTTT

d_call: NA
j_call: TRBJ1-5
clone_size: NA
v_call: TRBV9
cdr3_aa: CASSVGVSNQPQHF
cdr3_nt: TGTGCCAGCAGCGTAGGGGTGAGCAATCAGCCCCAGCATTTT

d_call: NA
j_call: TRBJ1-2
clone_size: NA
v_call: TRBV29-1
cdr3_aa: CSVRTANYGYTF
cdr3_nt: TGCAGCGTCAGGACGGCTAACTATGGCTACACCTTC

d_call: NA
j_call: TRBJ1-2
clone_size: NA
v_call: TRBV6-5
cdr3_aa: CASSVAWTF
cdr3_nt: TGTGCCAGCAGTGTGGCTTGGACCTTC

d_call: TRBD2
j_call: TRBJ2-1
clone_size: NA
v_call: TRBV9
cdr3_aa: CASSVGGSGNHNEQFF
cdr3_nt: TGTGCCAGCAGCGTAGGTGGTAGCGGGAACCACAATGAGCAGTTCTTC